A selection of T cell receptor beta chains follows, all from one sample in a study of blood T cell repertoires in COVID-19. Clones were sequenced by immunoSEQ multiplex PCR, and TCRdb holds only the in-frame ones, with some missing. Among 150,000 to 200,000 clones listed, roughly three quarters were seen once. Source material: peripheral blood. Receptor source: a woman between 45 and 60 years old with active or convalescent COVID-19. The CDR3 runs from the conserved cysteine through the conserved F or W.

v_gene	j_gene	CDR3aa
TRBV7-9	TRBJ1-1	CASSLEQGTNTEAFF
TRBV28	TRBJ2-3	CASSRLSHDTQYF
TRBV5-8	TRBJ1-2	CASSLSNRNYGYTF
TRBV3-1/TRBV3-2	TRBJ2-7	CASSQGLAGVYEQYF
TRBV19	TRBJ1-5	CATGQGAGNQPQHF
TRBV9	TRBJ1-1	CASSGSTGEYTEAFF
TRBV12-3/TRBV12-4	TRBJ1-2	CASSFRDGYTF
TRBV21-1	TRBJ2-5	CASSKSRRTRTETQYF
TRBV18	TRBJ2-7	CASSPSGRQKNEQYF
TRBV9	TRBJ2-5	CASSVVGGVETQYF
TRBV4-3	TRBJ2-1	CASSLGGGGGYNEQFF
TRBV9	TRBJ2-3	CASSGRGTDTQYF
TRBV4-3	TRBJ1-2	CASSQDRGSRPGGYTF
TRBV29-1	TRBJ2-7	CSVETQGVLYEQYF
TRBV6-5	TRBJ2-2	CASSTGTGRTGELFF
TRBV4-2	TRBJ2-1	CASSQLLAGLNEQFF
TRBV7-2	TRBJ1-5	CASSLQGSYSNQPQHF
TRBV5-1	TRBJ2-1	CASSLTRGGSYNEQFF
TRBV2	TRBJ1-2	CASSAGGAGSGYTF
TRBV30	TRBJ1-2	CAWTPGTANGYTF
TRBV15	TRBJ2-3	CATSRQGGTDTQYF
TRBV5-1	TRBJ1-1	CASSLDGPNTEAFF
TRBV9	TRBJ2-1	CASSVESLPLFF
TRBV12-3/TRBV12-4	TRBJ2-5	CASSPSGGETQYF
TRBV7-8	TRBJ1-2	CASSPSNTPYGYTF
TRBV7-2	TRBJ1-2	CASSLGGQGADYGYTF
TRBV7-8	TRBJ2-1	CASSRIRDRVYNEQFF
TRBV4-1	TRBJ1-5	CASSQDPAVEPQHF
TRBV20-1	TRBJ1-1	CSAEGGTEAFF
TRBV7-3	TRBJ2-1	CASSFSAKYNEQFF
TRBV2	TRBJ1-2	CASSTQGDGYTF
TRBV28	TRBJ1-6	CASRGQTNSPLHF
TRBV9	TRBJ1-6	CASSPRADSPLHF
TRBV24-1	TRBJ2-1	CATSDPTSTNEQFF
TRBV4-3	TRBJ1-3	CASSQDAGREGGNTIYF
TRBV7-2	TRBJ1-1	CASSLVPGQGLGTEAFF
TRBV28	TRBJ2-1	CASRARGTSGSHEQFF
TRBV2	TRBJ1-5	CASSDSYSNQPQHF
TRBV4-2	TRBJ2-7	CASSQEASGPYEQYF
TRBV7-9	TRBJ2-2	CASSSISTTGTGELFF
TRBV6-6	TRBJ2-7	CASRPGGSYEQYF
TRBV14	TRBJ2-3	CASSQDLAGVLKDTQYF
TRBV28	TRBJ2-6	CASSSGPRGPGANVLTF
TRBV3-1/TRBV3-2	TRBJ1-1	CASSPPGQGGTEAFF
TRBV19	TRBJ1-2	CASTRAGQGDYGYTF
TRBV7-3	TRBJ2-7	CASSLAGTGGQAYEQYF
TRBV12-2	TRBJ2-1	CASRLRGASGSISDEQFF
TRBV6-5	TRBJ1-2	CASTSGRGTYGYTF
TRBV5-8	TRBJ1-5	CASSRQAHSNQPQHF
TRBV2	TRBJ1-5	CASSEDRAGQPQHF
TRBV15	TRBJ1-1	CATSREAGGNTEAFF
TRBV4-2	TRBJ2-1	CASSFRPDREPPYNEQFF
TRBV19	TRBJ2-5	CASSIGQGVETQYF
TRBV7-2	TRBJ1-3	CASSLGLPRSGGKGNTIYF
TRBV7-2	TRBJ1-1	CASSPGRSSTEAFF
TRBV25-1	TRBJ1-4	CASSDRGPTNEKLFF
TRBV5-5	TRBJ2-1	CASSRGLAGGGNEQFF
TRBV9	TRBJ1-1	CASSPGMGRRGNTEAFF
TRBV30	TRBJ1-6	CAWSFGQGVGSPLHF
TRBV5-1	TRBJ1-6	CASSPGPQRSYNSPLHF